Sequencing of this T cell receptor beta chain was carried out in a study of tissue T cells after allogeneic stem cell transplantation. Overall study: A handful of GVHD patients had recipient-origin PBMCs collected before transplant.

Sequencing used immunoSEQ multiplex PCR; TCRdb keeps in-frame clones, though not all of them. This table has around 40,000 clones, roughly 90% appearing once. Germline V CDR1 and CDR2: SGHNT, YYREEE (reference sequence). This CDR3 region has 17 residues. V dropped 3 bases and J dropped 5; count of bases not matched to a gene: 8. The sample in question was blood, obtained before transplantation. This TCR was recovered from a woman aged 35-75 years who later had graft-versus-host disease after an allogeneic stem cell transplant. The chain has TRBV5-4 and TRBJ2-2; 12 bases are shared with TRBD2. CDR3 in DNA: TGTGCCAGCAGCTCCCAGACTAGCGGGAGAAGGACCGGGGAGCTGTTTTTT. It is translated as CASSSQTSGRRTGELFF.